Below are 20 T cell receptor beta chains sequenced from a single sample in a study of blood T cell repertoires in COVID-19. Measured with immunoSEQ multiplex PCR; TCRdb has only the in-frame clones, and not every one. The sample carries 99,000 or so clones, 85% recorded once. Sample: peripheral blood. Every receptor here comes from a middle-aged man with acute or convalescent COVID-19.

The V and J genes are TRBV4-1 and TRBJ2-5, with 14 nucleotides matching TRBD2. The CDR3 length is 17 residues. Germline CDR1 and CDR2: MGHRA and YSYEKL. V gave up 1 base and J gave up 4 bases; unmatched junction bases: 5. CDR3 protein: CASSQGGLAGVGETQYF. DNA of the CDR3: TGCGCCAGCAGCCAAGGGGGACTAGCGGGAGTGGGAGAGACCCAGTACTTC.

This chain connects TRBV21-1 to TRBJ1-5; the DNA was not compared with TRBD1, the D call given in the table. TRBV21-1 is classified as a pseudogene. This CDR3 comprises 16 residues. The CDR3 DNA reads as TGTGCCAGCAGCAACCGGGACACTCAAAAGTCGCAGCCCCAGCATTTT. It translates to CASSNRDTQKSQPQHF.

The CDR3 is CASSPPPFVTYNEQFF. The CDR3 region has the DNA TGTGCCAGCTCACCACCTCCTTTTGTCACTTACAATGAGCAGTTCTTC. The gene calls are TRBV18 and TRBJ2-1; the D is unclear. Between the trimmed V and J ends, which lost 0 bases and 4 bases, there was a span of 13 bases. CDR1 is KGHSH and CDR2 is LQKENI in the germline V gene. The CDR3 is made up of 16 amino acids.

This rearrangement joins TRBV15 to TRBJ1-1; possibly TRBD1 for D (5 bases). The CDR3 spans 18 residues. Germline lookup yields CDR1 LNHNV and CDR2 YYDKDF (reference sequence). Trimming took 0 bases from V and 1 from J, leaving 18 bases between them. CDR3 sequence (DNA): TGTGCCACCAGCAGAGATCCCAGGACAAGATGGGGGAACACTGAAGCTTTCTTT. The encoded protein is CATSRDPRTRWGNTEAFF.

Only one count was recorded for this clone. The V gene is TRBV19, the J gene TRBJ1-6; TRBD1 matches at 7 bases. The CDR3 is made up of 13 amino acids. Germline loops: CDR1 LNHDA, CDR2 SQIVND (reference sequence). V lost 5 bases and J lost 9; bases outside the gene matches: 4. This chain's CDR3 is CASSERGPSPLHF. In DNA, the CDR3 is TGTGCCAGTAGTGAAAGGGGGCCTTCACCCCTCCACTTT.

This chain connects TRBV7-9 to TRBJ2-3; maybe TRBD1 (6 bases). The ends were cut back, 5 bases at V and 1 base at J, with 13 bases in the middle. Germline loops: CDR1 SEHNR, CDR2 FQNEAQ (reference sequence). CDR3 length equals 15 residues. CDR3 DNA sequence: TGTGCCAGCAGCCACCTGGCAGGGGGCACAGATACGCAGTATTTT. Its protein is CASSHLAGGTDTQYF.

V gene TRBV6-7 combines with J gene TRBJ1-6; D unresolved. TRBV6-7 is identified as an open reading frame with a role that is uncertain. V lost 7 bases, J lost 0 bases, and 13 bases lay in between. This CDR3 comprises 16 residues. This CDR3 is CASKRRLSSYNSPLHF. The DNA of the CDR3 is TGTGCCAGCAAGAGGAGGCTTAGCTCCTATAATTCACCCCTCCACTTT.

This clone occurred many times. The genes are TRBV7-9 and TRBJ2-7; no definite D call. V lost 4 bases to trimming and J lost 0 bases, with 4 bases between them. Germline-derived CDR1 and CDR2 are SEHNR and FQNEAQ (reference sequence). This CDR3 has 12 residues. CDR3 nucleotide sequence: TGTGCCAGCAGCTCCAGCTCCTACGAGCAGTACTTC. It encodes CASSSSSYEQYF.

The V call is TRBV24-1, the J call TRBJ2-5; D perhaps matches TRBD1 (5 bases). Trimming left V 4 bases short and J 2 bases short, with 13 bases between. The CDR3 covers 15 residues. Germline CDR1 KGHDR, CDR2 SFDVKD. CDR3 DNA sequence: TGTGCCACCAGTGAGCCGACAGAGTTACAAGAGACCCAGTACTTC. Residues: CATSEPTELQETQYF.

The V gene is TRBV10-2, the J gene TRBJ2-7; a possible D gene is TRBD1 (6 bases). The CDR3 length is 14 residues. V gave up 2 bases and J gave up 5 bases, with 13 bases separating them. CDR1 and CDR2 (germline): WSHSY, SAAADI. For the CDR3, the DNA is TGCGCCAGCAGTGAGCCTTTGGACAGAGACGAGCAGTACTTC. Its translation is CASSEPLDRDEQYF.

This rearrangement joins TRBV2 to TRBJ2-3, with 9 positions matching TRBD2. The CDR3 loop spans 15 amino acids. Germline loops: CDR1 SNHLY, CDR2 FYNNEI. J gave up 7 bases and V 5 bases, and 10 bases lay outside the gene matches. The CDR3 DNA follows: TGTGCCAGCAGTTATAGCGGGGGAGCAGCAAATACGCAGTATTTT. This encodes CASSYSGGAANTQYF.

V and J are TRBV11-2 and TRBJ2-3, with a weak D call TRBD2 (6 bases). Trimming removed 5 bases at V and 2 bases at J, with 20 bases between. The CDR3 runs to 17 residues. Germline loops: CDR1 SGHAT, CDR2 FQNNGV. CDR3: CASSRFQVAEATDTQYF. Written as DNA, the CDR3 is TGTGCCAGCAGCCGCTTTCAGGTAGCGGAGGCCACAGATACGCAGTATTTT. Based on the CDR3 plus reference TRBV11-2 and TRBJ2-3, the full variable domain is EAGVAQSPRYKIIEKRQSVAFWCNPISGHATLYWYQQILGQGPKLLIQFQNNGVVDDSQLPKDRFSAERLKGVDSTLKIQPAKLEDSAVYLCASSRFQVAEATDTQYFGPGTRLTVL.

This chain joins TRBV9 and TRBJ2-1; no definite D call. The CDR3 has 12 amino acids. Germline-derived CDR1 and CDR2 are SGDLS and YYNGEE. Trimming stripped 0 bases from V and 8 bases from J, with 6 bases between. CDR3 protein: CASSVGADEQFF. The CDR3 bases are TGTGCCAGCAGCGTAGGAGCTGATGAGCAGTTCTTC.

The gene calls are TRBV10-3 and TRBJ2-3; tentatively, D is TRBD2 (7 bases). Germline assignment: CDR1 ENHRY and CDR2 SYGVKD. V dropped 6 bases and J dropped 0 bases, with 16 bases sitting between them. The CDR3 extends over 16 amino acids. For the CDR3, the DNA is TGTGCCATCAGGCTGGCCGGCGGGGGCAGCACAGATACGCAGTATTTT. Its protein is CAIRLAGGGSTDTQYF.

The rearrangement links TRBV7-9 to TRBJ2-4; D uncertain. The CDR3 loop spans 14 amino acids. With 4 bases removed from V and 9 bases from J, the gap between germline ends came to 16 bases. The germline V gene encodes CDR1 SEHNR and CDR2 FQNEAQ (reference sequence). The CDR3 DNA is TGTGCCAGCAGCTCCCCGAGTAGCTTCGGCATTCAGTACTTC. It translates to CASSSPSSFGIQYF. The entire variable domain, with the rest obtained from reference TRBV7-9 and TRBJ2-4, is as follows: DTGVSQNPRHKITKRGQNVTFRCDPISEHNRLYWYRQTLGQGPEFLTYFQNEAQLEKSRLLSDRFSAERPKGSFSTLEIQRTEQGDSAMYLCASSSPSSFGIQYFGAGTRLSVL.

The rearrangement uses TRBV2 and TRBJ2-7; 10 nucleotides align to TRBD1. Germline V gives CDR1 SNHLY, CDR2 FYNNEI. The CDR3 is made up of 15 amino acids. The junction had 3 bases not matched to a gene; V was cut back by 3 bases and J by 1 base. DNA for the CDR3: TGTGCCAGCAGTGAGACAGGGGGCGCGTCCTACGAGCAGTACTTC. It codes for CASSETGGASYEQYF.

The V gene is TRBV30, the J gene TRBJ2-5; weak D call: TRBD2 (5 bases). Germline V CDR1 and CDR2: GTSNPN, SVGIG (reference sequence). This CDR3 is built from 11 residues. V was trimmed by 5 bases and J by 5 bases, leaving 9 bases between them. This CDR3 is CAWRRRETQYF. The CDR3 bases are TGTGCCTGGCGGAGGAGGGAGACCCAGTACTTC. The variable domain in full, with the rest retrieved from reference TRBV30 and TRBJ2-5, is SQTIHQWPATLVQPVGSPLSLECTVEGTSNPNLYWYRQAAGRGLQLLFYSVGIGQISSEVPQNLSASRPQDRQFILSSKKLLLSDSGFYLCAWRRRETQYFGPGTRLLVL.

This chain joins TRBV19 and TRBJ1-1, with a weak D call TRBD1 (5 bases). V was pared by 2 bases and J by 6 bases, with 10 bases between. The CDR3 runs to 13 residues. Germline V gene lookup returns CDR1 LNHDA and CDR2 SQIVND (reference sequence). The CDR3 here is CASSIQGLPEAFF. The CDR3 DNA follows: TGTGCCAGTAGTATACAGGGCCTCCCTGAAGCTTTCTTT.

This chain links TRBV28 with TRBJ2-7, with 7 bases fitting TRBD1. V shed 0 bases, J shed 5 bases, and the junction held 1 base outside the gene matches. The CDR3 contains 13 residues. Germline-derived CDR1 and CDR2 are MDHEN and SYDVKM. CDR3: CASSLWQGDEQYF. For the CDR3, the DNA is TGTGCCAGCAGTTTATGGCAGGGGGACGAGCAGTACTTC.

The chain employs TRBV27 and TRBJ1-5, with TRBD1 matching 7 bases. Germline V CDR1 and CDR2: MNHEY, SMNVEV (reference sequence). This CDR3 is 16 amino acids long. V lost 6 bases and J lost 6; bases outside the gene matches: 14. The CDR3 coding sequence is TGTGCCAGCAGCCCGAGCTACAGGGGTAGATTTCAGCCCCAGCATTTT. Translated: CASSPSYRGRFQPQHF.